A selection of T cell receptor beta chains follows, all from one sample in a study of cytomegalovirus exposure and HLA in healthy donors. Here immunoSEQ multiplex PCR was the method, and the copy in TCRdb shows in-frame clones only, minus some. The sample yields hundreds of thousands of clones, 75% to 90% seen once. The sequenced sample was PBMCs. Receptor source: a young woman in good health and CMV-seronegative. The CDR3 runs from the conserved cysteine through the conserved F or W.

V,J,length,CDR3
TRBV27,TRBJ2-1,16,CASSKKRGGGYNEQFF
TRBV19,TRBJ1-2,13,CASTRGQGYGYTF
TRBV27,TRBJ2-1,15,CASGITSGYYNEQFF
TRBV4-1,TRBJ1-2,15,CASSQDSGGGYGYTF
TRBV7-2,TRBJ2-7,12,CASSRDGYEQYF
TRBV5-4,TRBJ1-2,13,CAARTGSDYGYTF
TRBV20-1,TRBJ2-4,11,CSARRGNIQYF
TRBV5-1,TRBJ1-3,17,CASSLGGTGSTGNTIYF
TRBV7-9,TRBJ2-3,15,CASSPRLADTDTQYF
TRBV27,TRBJ2-2,16,CASRGAGGLNTGELFF
TRBV6-5,TRBJ2-2,14,CASSYGVYTGELFF
TRBV7-2,TRBJ2-3,15,CASSLAGPGTDTQYF
TRBV5-1,TRBJ1-6,16,CASSLELGDYNSPLHF
TRBV5-1,TRBJ2-1,13,CASSPGQMGEQFF
TRBV5-6,TRBJ1-5,15,CASSLGDREGQPQHF
TRBV27,TRBJ2-1,16,CASSFSPTSILFEQFF
TRBV7-9,TRBJ1-6,15,CASRGQASLHSPLHF
TRBV2,TRBJ2-3,15,CASSDLLGSTDTQYF
TRBV11-1,TRBJ2-2,13,CASRPRVGGELFF
TRBV28,TRBJ1-1,14,CASSLGGGLAEAFF
TRBV5-1,TRBJ1-5,15,CAKSGQGLINQPQHF
TRBV9,TRBJ2-7,17,CASSVGASGRAPIEQYF
TRBV13,TRBJ2-3,11,CASSTGDTQYF
TRBV6-5,TRBJ2-1,13,CASSPGRYNEQFF
TRBV7-9,TRBJ2-7,15,CASSLIRDGTYEQYF
TRBV6-4,TRBJ2-3,15,CASSDSRGGTDTQYF
TRBV25-1,TRBJ1-1,15,CASRAGTGTFVEAFF
TRBV5-1,TRBJ1-5,15,CASSLGGQGNQPQHF
TRBV30,TRBJ2-7,12,CAWSGSIYEQYF
TRBV10-3,TRBJ1-5,11,CAISDSGPQHF
TRBV5-1,TRBJ2-4,17,CASSLGQTGSSKNIQYF
TRBV5-1,TRBJ1-1,18,CASSEPLQGMVVNTEAFF
TRBV27,TRBJ2-1,17,CATSRGRRDRGYNEQFF
TRBV6-5,TRBJ2-7,15,CATGSRNRNSYEQYF
TRBV25-1,TRBJ2-3,17,CASSAAGGPLSTDTQYF
TRBV19,TRBJ2-7,14,CASSYGGGRYEQYF
TRBV5-1,TRBJ2-1,13,CASSFRDTQPQFF
TRBV25-1,TRBJ2-1,11,CASSDYNEQFF
TRBV5-1,TRBJ2-7,14,CASSFRHQTGEQYF
TRBV28,TRBJ1-5,15,CASSNRDRVDQPQHF